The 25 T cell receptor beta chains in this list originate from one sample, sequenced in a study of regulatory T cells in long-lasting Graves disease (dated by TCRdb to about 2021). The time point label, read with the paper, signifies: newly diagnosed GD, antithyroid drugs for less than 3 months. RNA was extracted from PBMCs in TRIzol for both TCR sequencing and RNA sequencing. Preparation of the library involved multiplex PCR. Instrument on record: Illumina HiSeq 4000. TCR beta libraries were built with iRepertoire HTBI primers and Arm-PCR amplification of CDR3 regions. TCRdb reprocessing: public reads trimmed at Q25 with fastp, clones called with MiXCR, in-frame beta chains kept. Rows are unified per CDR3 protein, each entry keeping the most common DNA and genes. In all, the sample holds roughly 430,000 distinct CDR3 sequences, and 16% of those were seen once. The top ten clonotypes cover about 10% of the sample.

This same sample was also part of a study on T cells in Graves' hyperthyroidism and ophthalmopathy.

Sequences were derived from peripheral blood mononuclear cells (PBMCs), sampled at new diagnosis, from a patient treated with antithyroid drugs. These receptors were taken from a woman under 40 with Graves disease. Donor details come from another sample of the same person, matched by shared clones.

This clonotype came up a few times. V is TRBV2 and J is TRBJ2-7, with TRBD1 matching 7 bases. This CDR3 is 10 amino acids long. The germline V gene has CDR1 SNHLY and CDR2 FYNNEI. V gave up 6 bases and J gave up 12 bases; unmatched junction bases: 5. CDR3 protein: CASRVAGGYF. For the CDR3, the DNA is TGTGCCAGCAGGGTCGCAGGGGGGTACTTC.

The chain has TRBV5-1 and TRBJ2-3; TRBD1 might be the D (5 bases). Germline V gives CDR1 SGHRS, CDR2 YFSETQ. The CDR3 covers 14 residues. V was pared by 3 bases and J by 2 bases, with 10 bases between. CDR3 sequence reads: CASSYQGDTDTQYF. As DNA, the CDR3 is TGCGCCAGCAGCTATCAGGGTGACACAGATACGCAGTATTTT.

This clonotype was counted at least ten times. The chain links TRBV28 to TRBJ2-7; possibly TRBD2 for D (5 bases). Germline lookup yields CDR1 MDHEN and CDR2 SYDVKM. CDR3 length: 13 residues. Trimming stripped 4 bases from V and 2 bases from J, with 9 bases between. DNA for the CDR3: TGTGCCAGCAGTTGGGAGACTCCCTACGAGCAGTACTTC. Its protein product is CASSWETPYEQYF. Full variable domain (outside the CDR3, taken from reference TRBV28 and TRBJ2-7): DVKVTQSSRYLVKRTGEKVFLECVQDMDHENMFWYRQDPGLGLRLIYFSYDVKMKEKGDIPEGYSVSREKKERFSLILESASTNQTSMYLCASSWETPYEQYFGPGTRLTVT.

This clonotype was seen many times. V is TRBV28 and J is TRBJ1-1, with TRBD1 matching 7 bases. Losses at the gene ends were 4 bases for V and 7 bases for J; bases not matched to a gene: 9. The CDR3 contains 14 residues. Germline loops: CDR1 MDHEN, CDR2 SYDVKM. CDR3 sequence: CASSYFRGGGEAFF. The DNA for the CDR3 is TGTGCCAGCAGTTACTTCAGGGGGGGAGGTGAAGCTTTCTTT.

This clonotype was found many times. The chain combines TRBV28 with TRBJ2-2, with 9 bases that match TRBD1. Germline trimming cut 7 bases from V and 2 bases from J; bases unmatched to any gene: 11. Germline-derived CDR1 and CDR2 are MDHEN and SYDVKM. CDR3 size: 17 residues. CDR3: CASTYGTGQGNTGELFF. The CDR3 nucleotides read TGTGCCAGCACCTACGGGACGGGACAGGGAAACACCGGGGAGCTGTTTTTT. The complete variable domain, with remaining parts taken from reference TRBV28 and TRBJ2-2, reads DVKVTQSSRYLVKRTGEKVFLECVQDMDHENMFWYRQDPGLGLRLIYFSYDVKMKEKGDIPEGYSVSREKKERFSLILESASTNQTSMYLCASTYGTGQGNTGELFFGEGSRLTVL.

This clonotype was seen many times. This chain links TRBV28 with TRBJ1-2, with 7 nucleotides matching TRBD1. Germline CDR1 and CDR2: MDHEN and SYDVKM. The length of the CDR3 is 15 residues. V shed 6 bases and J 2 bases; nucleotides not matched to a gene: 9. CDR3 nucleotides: TGTGCCAGCAGCTTTTCGGACAGGACGAACTATGGCTACACCTTC. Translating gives CASSFSDRTNYGYTF.

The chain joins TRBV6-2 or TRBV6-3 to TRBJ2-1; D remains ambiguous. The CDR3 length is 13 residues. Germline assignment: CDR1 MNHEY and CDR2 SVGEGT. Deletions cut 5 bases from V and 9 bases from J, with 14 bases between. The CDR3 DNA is TGTGCCAGCAGTGAAGTATGGGGTAGTGAGCAGTTCTTC. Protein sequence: CASSEVWGSEQFF.

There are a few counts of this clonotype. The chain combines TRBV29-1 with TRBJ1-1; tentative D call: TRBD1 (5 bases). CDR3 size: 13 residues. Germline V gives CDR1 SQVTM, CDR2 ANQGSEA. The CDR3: CSIWCRGDTEAFF. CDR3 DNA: TGCAGTATTTGGTGCAGAGGGGACACTGAAGCTTTCTTT.

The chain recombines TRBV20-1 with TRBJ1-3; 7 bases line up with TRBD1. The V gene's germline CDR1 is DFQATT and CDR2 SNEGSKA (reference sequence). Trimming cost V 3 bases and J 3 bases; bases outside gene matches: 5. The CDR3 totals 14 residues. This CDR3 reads CSARKGAGGNTIYF. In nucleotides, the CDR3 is TGCAGTGCTAGGAAGGGGGCAGGTGGAAACACCATATATTTT.

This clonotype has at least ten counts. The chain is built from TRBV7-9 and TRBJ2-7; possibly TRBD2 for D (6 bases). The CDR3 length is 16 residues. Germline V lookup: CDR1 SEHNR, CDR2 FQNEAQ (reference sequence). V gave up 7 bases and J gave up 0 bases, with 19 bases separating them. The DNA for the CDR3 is TGTGCCAGCACCGTTAGGAGGGGCGAAAGCTCCTACGAGCAGTACTTC. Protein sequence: CASTVRRGESSYEQYF.

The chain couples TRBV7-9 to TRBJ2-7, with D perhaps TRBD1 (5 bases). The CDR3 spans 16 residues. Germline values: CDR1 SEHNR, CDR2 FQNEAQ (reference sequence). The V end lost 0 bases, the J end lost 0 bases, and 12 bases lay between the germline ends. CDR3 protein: CASSLALHRSSYEQYF. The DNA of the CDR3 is TGTGCCAGCAGCTTAGCGCTTCACAGGAGCTCCTACGAGCAGTACTTC.

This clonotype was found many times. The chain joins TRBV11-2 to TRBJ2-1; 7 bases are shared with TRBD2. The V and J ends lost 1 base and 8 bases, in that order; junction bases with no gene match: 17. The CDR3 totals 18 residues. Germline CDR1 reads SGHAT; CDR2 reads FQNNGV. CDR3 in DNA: TGTGCCAGCAGCTTAGGAGGTAGCGGGTGGTATAGATACGATGAGCAGTTCTTC. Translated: CASSLGGSGWYRYDEQFF.

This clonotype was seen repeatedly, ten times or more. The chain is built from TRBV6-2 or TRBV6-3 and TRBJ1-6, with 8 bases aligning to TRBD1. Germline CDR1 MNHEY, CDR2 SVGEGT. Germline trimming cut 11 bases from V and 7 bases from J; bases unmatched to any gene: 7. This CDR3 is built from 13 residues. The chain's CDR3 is CACRQGRNSPLHF. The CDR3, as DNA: TGTGCCTGCCGACAGGGGAGGAATTCACCCCTCCACTTT.

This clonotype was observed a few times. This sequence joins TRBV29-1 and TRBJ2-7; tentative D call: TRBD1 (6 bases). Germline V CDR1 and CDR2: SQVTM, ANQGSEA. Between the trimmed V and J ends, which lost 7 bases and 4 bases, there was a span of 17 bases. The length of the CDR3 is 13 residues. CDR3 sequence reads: CSALRAGVYEQYF. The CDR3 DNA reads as TGCAGCGCCCTACGGGCAGGGGTGTACGAGCAGTACTTC.

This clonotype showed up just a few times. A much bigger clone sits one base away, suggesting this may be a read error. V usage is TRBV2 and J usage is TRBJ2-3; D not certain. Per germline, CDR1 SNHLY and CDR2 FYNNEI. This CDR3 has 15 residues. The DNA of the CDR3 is TGTGCCAGCAGGAGAATGCCCCATGGCTCAGATACGCGGTATTTT. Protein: CASRRMPHGSDTRYF.

This CDR3 reads CASSPQRPDSYEQYF. DNA of the CDR3: TGTGCCAGCAGCCCCCAACGGCCCGACAGTTACGAGCAGTACTTC. This rearrangement joins TRBV13 to TRBJ2-7; possibly TRBD1 for D (5 bases). In germline, CDR1 is PRHDT, CDR2 FYEKMQ (reference sequence). The length of the CDR3 is 15 residues. V shed 5 bases and J shed 4 bases, with 18 bases lying between them.

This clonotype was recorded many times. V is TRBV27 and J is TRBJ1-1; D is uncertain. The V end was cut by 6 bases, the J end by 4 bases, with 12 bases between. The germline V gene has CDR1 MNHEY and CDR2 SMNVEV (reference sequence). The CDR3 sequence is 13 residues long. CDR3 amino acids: CASSQNEGTEAFF. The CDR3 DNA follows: TGTGCCAGCAGCCAAAACGAGGGCACTGAAGCTTTCTTT.

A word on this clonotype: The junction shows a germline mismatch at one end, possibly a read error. The CDR3 DNA is TGTGGGTCGCTCAAAGACCGTCCAGTGGACACTGTAGCTTTCTTT. Its translation: CGSLKDRPVDTVAFF. This rearrangement joins TRBV27 to TRBJ1-1; TRBD1 is a possible D gene (5 bases). The CDR3 spans 15 residues. Germline CDR1 MNHEY, CDR2 SMNVEV (reference sequence).

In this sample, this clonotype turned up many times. In nucleotides, the CDR3 is TGTGCCAGCAGCCCCTCGACCTACAATGAGCAGTTCTTC. Protein product: CASSPSTYNEQFF. The chain carries TRBV11-2 and TRBJ2-1; no definite D call. The length of the CDR3 is 13 residues. Germline V lookup: CDR1 SGHAT, CDR2 FQNNGV. The V and J ends lost 5 bases and 2 bases respectively, with 7 bases between them.

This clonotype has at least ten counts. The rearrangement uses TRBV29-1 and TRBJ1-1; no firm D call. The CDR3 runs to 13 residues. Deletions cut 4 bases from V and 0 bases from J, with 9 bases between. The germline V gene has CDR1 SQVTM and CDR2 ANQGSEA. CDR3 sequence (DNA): TGCAGCGTTGTAAGGAGGGTGAACACTGAAGCTTTCTTT. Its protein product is CSVVRRVNTEAFF.

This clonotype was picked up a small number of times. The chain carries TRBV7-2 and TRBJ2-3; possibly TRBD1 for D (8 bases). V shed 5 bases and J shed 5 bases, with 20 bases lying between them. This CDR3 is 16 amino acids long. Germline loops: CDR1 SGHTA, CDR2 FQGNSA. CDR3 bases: TGTGCCAGCAGCCTCCTAACAGGGGGGGGGGGAGATACGCAGTATTTT. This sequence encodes CASSLLTGGGGDTQYF.

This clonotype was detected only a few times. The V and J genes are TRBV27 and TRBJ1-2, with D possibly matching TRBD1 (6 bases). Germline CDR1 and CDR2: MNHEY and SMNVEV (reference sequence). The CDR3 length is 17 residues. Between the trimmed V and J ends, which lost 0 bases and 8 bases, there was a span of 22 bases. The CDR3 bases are TGTGCCAGCAGTTTATCACCCTCGGCAGGACAGACGTCCGGCTACACCTTC. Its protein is CASSLSPSAGQTSGYTF.

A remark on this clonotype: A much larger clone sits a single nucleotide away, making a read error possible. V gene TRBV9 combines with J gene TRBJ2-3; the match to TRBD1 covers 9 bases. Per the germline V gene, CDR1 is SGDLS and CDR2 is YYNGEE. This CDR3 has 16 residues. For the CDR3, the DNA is TGTGCCAGCAGCGTGGAGGGGACAGGGCTCACAGATACGCAGAATTTT. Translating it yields CASSVEGTGLTDTQNF.

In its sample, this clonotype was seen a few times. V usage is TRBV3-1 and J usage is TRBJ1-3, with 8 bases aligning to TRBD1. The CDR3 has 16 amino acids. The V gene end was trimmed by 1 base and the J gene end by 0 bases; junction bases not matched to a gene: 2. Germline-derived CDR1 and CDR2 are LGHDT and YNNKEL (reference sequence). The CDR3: CASSQATGASGNTIYF. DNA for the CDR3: TGTGCCAGCAGCCAAGCGACAGGGGCCTCTGGAAACACCATATATTTT.

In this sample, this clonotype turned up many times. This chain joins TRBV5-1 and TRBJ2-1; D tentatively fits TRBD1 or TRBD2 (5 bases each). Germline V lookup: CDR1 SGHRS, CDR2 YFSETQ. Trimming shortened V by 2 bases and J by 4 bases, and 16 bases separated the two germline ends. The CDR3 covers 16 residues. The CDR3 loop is CASSFGRTGPYNEQFF. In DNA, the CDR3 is TGCGCCAGCAGCTTTGGACGGACGGGACCTTACAATGAGCAGTTCTTC.